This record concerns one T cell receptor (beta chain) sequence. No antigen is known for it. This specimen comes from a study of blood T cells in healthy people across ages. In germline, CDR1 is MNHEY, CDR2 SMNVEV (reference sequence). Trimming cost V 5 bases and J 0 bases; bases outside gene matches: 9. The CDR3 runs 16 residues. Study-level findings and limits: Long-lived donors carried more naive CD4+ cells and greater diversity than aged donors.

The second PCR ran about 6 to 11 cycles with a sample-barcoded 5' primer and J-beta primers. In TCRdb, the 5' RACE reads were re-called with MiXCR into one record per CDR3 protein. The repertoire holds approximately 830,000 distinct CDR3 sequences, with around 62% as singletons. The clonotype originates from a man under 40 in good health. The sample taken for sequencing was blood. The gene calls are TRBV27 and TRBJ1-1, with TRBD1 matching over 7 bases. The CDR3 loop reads CASSERDSYLNTEAFF. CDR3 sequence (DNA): TGTGCCAGCAGTGAAAGGGACAGCTACTTGAACACTGAAGCTTTCTTT.